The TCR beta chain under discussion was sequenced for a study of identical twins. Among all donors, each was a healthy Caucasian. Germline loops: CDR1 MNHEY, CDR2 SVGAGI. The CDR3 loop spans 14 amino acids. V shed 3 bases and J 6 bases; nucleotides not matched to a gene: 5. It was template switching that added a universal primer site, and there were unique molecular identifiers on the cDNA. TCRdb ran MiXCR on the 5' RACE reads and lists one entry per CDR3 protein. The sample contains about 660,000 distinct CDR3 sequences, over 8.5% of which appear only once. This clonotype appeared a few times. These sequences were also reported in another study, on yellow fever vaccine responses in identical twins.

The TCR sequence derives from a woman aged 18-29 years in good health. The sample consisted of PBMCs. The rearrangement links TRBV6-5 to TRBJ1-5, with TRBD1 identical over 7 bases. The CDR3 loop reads CASSYQGGAQPQHF. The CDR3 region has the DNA TGTGCCAGCAGTTATCAGGGGGGAGCTCAGCCCCAGCATTTT.